One sample yielded the 8 T cell receptor beta chains listed below, sequenced in a study of blood T cell repertoires in COVID-19. Using immunoSEQ multiplex PCR, the repertoire was profiled, and TCRdb retains in-frame clones only, with some absent. The sample holds 120,000 to 150,000 clones, 80% to 85% seen once. Material: peripheral blood. The receptors derive from a woman older than 75 with acute or convalescent COVID-19.

The table lists this clone with a count of one. This chain links TRBV4-2 with TRBJ1-2; D is unresolved. Germline loops: CDR1 LGHNA, CDR2 YNFKEQ. V dropped 0 bases and J dropped 3 bases, with 11 bases sitting between them. The CDR3 sequence is 15 residues long. CDR3 nucleotides: TGTGCCAGCAGCCAAGAATCCGCGGTGTACTATGGCTACACCTTC. It encodes CASSQESAVYYGYTF.

The CDR3 DNA follows: TGTGCCAGTAGTATCCGGCTGGGCCCCAGAGATGAGCAGTTCTTC. It is translated as CASSIRLGPRDEQFF. The rearrangement joins TRBV19 to TRBJ2-1; D is unclear. Per germline, CDR1 LNHDA and CDR2 SQIVND (reference sequence). V lost 3 bases and J lost 8, with 17 bases in between. This CDR3 is 15 amino acids long.

This clone was seen a handful of times. The chain joins TRBV19 to TRBJ2-3, with D possibly TRBD1 on 5 matching bases. Germline CDR1 and CDR2: LNHDA and SQIVND (reference sequence). The CDR3 covers 15 residues. V gave up 1 base and J gave up 2 bases, with 10 bases separating them. The CDR3 nucleotides are TGTGCCAGTAGTATAGGAGGCGGACACACAGATACGCAGTATTTT. It encodes CASSIGGGHTDTQYF.

The CDR3 nucleotides are TGTGCCAGCAGTTGGACGGGACAGGGCTCCTACGAGCAGTACTTC. Amino acids: CASSWTGQGSYEQYF. This chain links TRBV27 with TRBJ2-7; 9 bases align to TRBD1. Germline V lookup: CDR1 MNHEY, CDR2 SMNVEV (reference sequence). CDR3 size: 15 residues. V dropped 4 bases and J dropped 0; count of bases not matched to a gene: 4.

V and J are TRBV28 and TRBJ2-7, with D possibly TRBD2 on 6 matching bases. Trimming shortened V by 6 bases and J by 5 bases, and 14 bases separated the two germline ends. Germline V CDR1 and CDR2: MDHEN, SYDVKM. CDR3 size: 13 residues. The CDR3 DNA sequence: TGTGCCAGCAGCCGTGCGGGGTTGAACGAGCAGTACTTC. Residues: CASSRAGLNEQYF.

This clone has only a few counts. The chain links TRBV28 to TRBJ1-2, with 7 bases identical to TRBD1. The V gene end was trimmed by 6 bases and the J gene end by 8 bases; junction bases not matched to a gene: 12. The CDR3 runs to 14 residues. The germline V gene has CDR1 MDHEN and CDR2 SYDVKM. The CDR3 DNA reads TGTGCCAGCAGAACCCCAGGGGGAACTTGGGGCTACACCTTC. This encodes CASRTPGGTWGYTF.

V and J are TRBV10-3 and TRBJ2-2; tentative D call: TRBD1 (5 bases). The germline V gene encodes CDR1 ENHRY and CDR2 SYGVKD. The CDR3 spans 18 residues. V lost 6 bases and J lost 6, with 26 bases in between. This chain's CDR3 is CAISEDQTGDLGSGELFF. The CDR3, as DNA: TGTGCCATCAGCGAGGATCAAACAGGTGACCTAGGGTCCGGGGAGCTGTTTTTT.

This chain connects TRBV29-1 to TRBJ2-5, with 9 bases matching TRBD1. V was pared by 7 bases and J by 2 bases, with 11 bases of the junction left unmatched. This CDR3 comprises 15 residues. The V gene's germline CDR1 is SQVTM and CDR2 ANQGSEA. The CDR3 nucleotides are TGCAGCGCCAAGGACAGGGGATACCCACAAGAGACCCAGTACTTC. Amino acids: CSAKDRGYPQETQYF.